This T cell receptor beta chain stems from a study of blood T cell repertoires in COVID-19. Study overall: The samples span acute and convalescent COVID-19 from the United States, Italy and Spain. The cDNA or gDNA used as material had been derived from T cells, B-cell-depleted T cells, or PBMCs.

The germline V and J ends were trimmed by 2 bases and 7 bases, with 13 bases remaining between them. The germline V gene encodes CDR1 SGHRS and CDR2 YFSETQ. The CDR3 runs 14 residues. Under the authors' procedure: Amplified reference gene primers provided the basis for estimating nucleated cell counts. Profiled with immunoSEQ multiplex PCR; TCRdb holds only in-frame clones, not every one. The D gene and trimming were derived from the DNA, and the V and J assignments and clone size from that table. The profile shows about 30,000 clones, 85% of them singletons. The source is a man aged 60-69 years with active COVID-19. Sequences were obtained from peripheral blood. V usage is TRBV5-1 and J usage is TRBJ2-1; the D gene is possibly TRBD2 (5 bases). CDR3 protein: CASSLANRGNEQFF. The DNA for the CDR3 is TGCGCCAGCAGCTTAGCAAATCGCGGGAATGAGCAGTTCTTC.